This is a list of T cell receptor beta chains from one sample in a study of Ad26.COV2.S vaccination and SARS-CoV-2 variants. Measured with immunoSEQ multiplex PCR; TCRdb has only the in-frame clones, and not every one. Of some 350,000 clones in the sample, 90% were seen once. Here the sequenced sample was peripheral blood, taken in a trial of Ad26.COV2.S vaccine versus placebo. The receptor set was obtained from a person aged 18-60 years who received the Ad26.COV2.S COVID-19 vaccine or a placebo. The CDR3 runs from the conserved cysteine through the conserved F or W. D genes are given only for firm matches. The size field is filled for only some rows; it gives once, few, many or a size class.

j_call d_call v_call clone_size cdr3_aa cdr3_nt
TRBJ1-1 . TRBV5-1 . CASSLDRHTEAFF TGCGCCAGCAGCTTGGACAGGCACACTGAAGCTTTCTTT
TRBJ1-4 TRBD1 TRBV4-3 few CASSEEAGTGNEKLFF TGCGCCAGCAGCGAAGAAGCCGGGACAGGGAATGAAAAACTGTTTTTT
TRBJ1-2 . TRBV5-4 . CASSLGLAFYGYTF TGTGCCAGCAGCCTCGGCCTGGCCTTCTATGGCTACACCTTC
TRBJ1-2 TRBD1 TRBV2 . CASNNPGQGYGYTF TGTGCCAGCAACAATCCGGGACAGGGGTATGGCTACACCTTC
TRBJ1-2 . TRBV28 . CASSLWFLVGVEHGYTF TGTGCCAGCAGTTTATGGTTCTTAGTAGGGGTCGAGCATGGCTACACCTTC
TRBJ1-2 . TRBV6-5 few CASSYPSKGEIGYTF TGTGCCAGCAGCTACCCTAGTAAAGGGGAAATTGGCTACACCTTC
TRBJ2-1 TRBD1 TRBV7-9 . CASSLGQGSYNEQFF TGTGCCAGCAGCTTAGGACAGGGTTCCTACAATGAGCAGTTCTTC
TRBJ2-1 TRBD2 TRBV4-2 few CASSQARTSGENEQFF TGTGCCAGCAGCCAAGCCCGGACTAGCGGAGAGAATGAGCAGTTCTTC
TRBJ1-5 . TRBV18 . CASSPGDFYSNQPQHF TGTGCCAGCTCACCAGGGGATTTTTATAGCAATCAGCCCCAGCATTTT
TRBJ1-1 TRBD1 TRBV18 . CASSLLLQGGTEAFF TGTGCCAGCTCCCTATTACTGCAGGGGGGCACTGAAGCTTTCTTT
TRBJ2-3 TRBD2 TRBV11-2 . CASSLGLRPGLAGDTQYF TGTGCCAGCAGCTTAGGCCTCCGCCCGGGACTAGCGGGAGATACGCAGTATTTT
TRBJ1-5 TRBD1 TRBV6-2/TRBV6-3 . CASSYTGTGIQPQHF TGTGCCAGCAGTTACACGGGGACAGGGATTCAGCCCCAGCATTTT
TRBJ2-5 . TRBV7-2 . CASSLAGPQETQYF TGTGCCAGCAGCTTAGCGGGACCGCAAGAGACCCAGTACTTC
TRBJ1-6 . TRBV25-1 . CASVESSYNSPLHF TGTGCCAGCGTCGAGAGCTCCTATAATTCACCCCTCCACTTT
TRBJ2-3 . TRBV5-1 . CASSLGQGPSTDTQYF TGCGCCAGCAGCTTGGGGCAGGGCCCAAGCACAGATACGCAGTATTTT
TRBJ2-5 . TRBV30 . CAWSDRETQYF TGTGCCTGGAGTGATCGAGAGACCCAGTACTTC
TRBJ1-2 . TRBV12-5 once CASGPGRDGYTF TGTGCTAGTGGCCCGGGGAGGGATGGCTACACCTTC
TRBJ1-1 . TRBV25-1 . CASRAGAGTEAFF TGTGCCAGCAGAGCAGGGGCCGGGACTGAAGCTTTCTTT
TRBJ2-2 . TRBV7-9 once CASSFHYTGELFF TGTGCCAGCAGCTTTCATTACACCGGGGAGCTGTTTTTT
TRBJ2-1 . TRBV6-5 few CASRWGGDNEQFF TGTGCCAGCCGGTGGGGCGGGGACAATGAGCAGTTCTTC